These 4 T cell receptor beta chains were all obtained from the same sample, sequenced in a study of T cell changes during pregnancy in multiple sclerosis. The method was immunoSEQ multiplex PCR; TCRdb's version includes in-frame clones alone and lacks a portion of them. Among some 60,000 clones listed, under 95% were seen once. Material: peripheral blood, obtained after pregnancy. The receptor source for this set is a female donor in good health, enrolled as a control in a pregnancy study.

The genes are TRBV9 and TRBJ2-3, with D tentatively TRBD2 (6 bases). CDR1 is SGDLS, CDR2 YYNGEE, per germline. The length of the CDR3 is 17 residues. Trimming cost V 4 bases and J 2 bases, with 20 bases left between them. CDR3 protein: CASSLWGEASVTDTQYF. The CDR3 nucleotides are TGTGCCAGCAGCCTCTGGGGGGAGGCCTCCGTCACAGATACGCAGTATTTT.

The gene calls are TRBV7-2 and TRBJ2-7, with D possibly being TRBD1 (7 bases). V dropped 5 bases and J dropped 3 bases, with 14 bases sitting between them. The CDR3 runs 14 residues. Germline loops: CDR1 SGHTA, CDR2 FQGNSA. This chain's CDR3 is CASSGGGQNYEQYF. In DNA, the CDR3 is TGTGCCAGCAGCGGAGGGGGCCAGAACTACGAGCAGTACTTC.

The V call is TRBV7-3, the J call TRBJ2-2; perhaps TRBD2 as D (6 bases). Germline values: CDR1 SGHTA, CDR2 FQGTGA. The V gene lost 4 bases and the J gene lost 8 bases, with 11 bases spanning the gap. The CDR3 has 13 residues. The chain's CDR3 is CASSWTKEGELFF. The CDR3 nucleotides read TGTGCCAGCAGCTGGACTAAGGAAGGGGAGCTGTTTTTT. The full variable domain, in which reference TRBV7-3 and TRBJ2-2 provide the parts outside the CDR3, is GAGVSQTPSNKVTEKGKYVELRCDPISGHTALYWYRQSLGQGPEFLIYFQGTGAADDSGLPNDRFFAVRPEGSVSTLKIQRTERGDSAVYLCASSWTKEGELFFGEGSRLTVL.

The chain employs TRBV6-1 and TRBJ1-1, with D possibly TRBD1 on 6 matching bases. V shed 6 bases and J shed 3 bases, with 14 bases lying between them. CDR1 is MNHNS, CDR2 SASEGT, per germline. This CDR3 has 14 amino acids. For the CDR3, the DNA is TGTGCCAGCAGACCCAGACAGGAATACACTGAAGCTTTCTTT. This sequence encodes CASRPRQEYTEAFF.